This TCR beta chain was profiled in a study of Ad26.COV2.S vaccination and SARS-CoV-2 variants. V lost 5 bases and J lost 3, with 21 bases in between. Germline assignment: CDR1 SGHKS and CDR2 YYEKEE (reference sequence). The CDR3 length is 17 residues. The sample's treatment: about 20 received Ad26.COV2.S at low or high dose, single or two shots; several received placebo; per-sample allocation not given. Samples were taken on day 63 after the first vaccine or placebo injection. Produced via immunoSEQ multiplex PCR; TCRdb's table is partial and in-frame only. The repertoire holds approximately 350,000 clones, with 83% as singletons.

The chain couples TRBV5-5 to TRBJ1-5; D ambiguous. Here the sequenced sample was peripheral blood, taken in a trial of Ad26.COV2.S vaccine versus placebo. The source is a person aged 18-65 years who received the Ad26.COV2.S COVID-19 vaccine or a placebo. As DNA, the CDR3 is TGTGCCAGCAGTTATGAATGGACTCCCGGGGACAATCAGCCCCAGCATTTT. Protein product: CASSYEWTPGDNQPQHF.